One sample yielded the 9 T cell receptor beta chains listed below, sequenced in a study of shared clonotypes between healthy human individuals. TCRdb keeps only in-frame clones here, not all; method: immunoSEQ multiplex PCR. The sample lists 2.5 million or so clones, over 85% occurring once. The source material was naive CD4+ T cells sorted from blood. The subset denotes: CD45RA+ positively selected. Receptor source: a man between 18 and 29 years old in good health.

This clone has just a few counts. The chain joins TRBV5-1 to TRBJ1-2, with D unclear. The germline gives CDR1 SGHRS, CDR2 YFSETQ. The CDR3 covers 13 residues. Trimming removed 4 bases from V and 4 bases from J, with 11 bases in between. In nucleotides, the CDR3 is TGCGCCAGCAGCCCATGGACCGGCTATGGCTACACCTTC. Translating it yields CASSPWTGYGYTF. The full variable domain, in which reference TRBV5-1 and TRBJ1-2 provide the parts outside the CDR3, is KAGVTQTPRYLIKTRGQQVTLSCSPISGHRSVSWYQQTPGQGLQFLFEYFSETQRNKGNFPGRFSGRQFSNSRSEMNVSTLELGDSALYLCASSPWTGYGYTFGSGTRLTVV.

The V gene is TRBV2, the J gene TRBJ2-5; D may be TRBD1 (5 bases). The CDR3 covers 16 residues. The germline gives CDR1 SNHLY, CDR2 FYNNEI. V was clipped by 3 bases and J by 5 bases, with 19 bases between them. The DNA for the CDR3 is TGTGCCAGCAGTGACACAGGCCGTCCTCGTTGGGAGACCCAGTACTTC. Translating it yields CASSDTGRPRWETQYF.

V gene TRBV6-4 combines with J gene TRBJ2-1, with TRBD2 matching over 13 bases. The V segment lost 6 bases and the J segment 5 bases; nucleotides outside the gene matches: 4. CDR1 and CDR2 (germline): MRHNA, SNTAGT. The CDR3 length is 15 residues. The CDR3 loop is CASRGLAGAHNEQFF. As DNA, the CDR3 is TGTGCCAGCAGAGGACTAGCGGGAGCCCACAATGAGCAGTTCTTC.

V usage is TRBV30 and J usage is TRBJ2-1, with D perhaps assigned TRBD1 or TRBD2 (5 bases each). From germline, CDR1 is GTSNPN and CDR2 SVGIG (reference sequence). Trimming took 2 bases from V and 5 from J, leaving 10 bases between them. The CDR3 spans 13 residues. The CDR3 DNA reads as TGTGCCTGGAGTAGGGACCACAACAATGAGCAGTTCTTC. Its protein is CAWSRDHNNEQFF.

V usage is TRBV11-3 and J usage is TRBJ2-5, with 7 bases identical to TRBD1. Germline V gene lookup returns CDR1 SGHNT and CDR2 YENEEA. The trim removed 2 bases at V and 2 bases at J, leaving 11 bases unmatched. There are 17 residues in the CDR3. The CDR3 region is CASSLRSGTDDQETQYF. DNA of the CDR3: TGTGCCAGCAGCTTAAGGTCCGGGACAGACGATCAAGAGACCCAGTACTTC. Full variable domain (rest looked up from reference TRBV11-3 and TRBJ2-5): EAGVVQSPRYKIIEKKQPVAFWCNPISGHNTLYWYLQNLGQGPELLIRYENEEAVDDSQLPKDRFSAERLKGVDSTLKIQPAELGDSAVYLCASSLRSGTDDQETQYFGPGTRLLVL.

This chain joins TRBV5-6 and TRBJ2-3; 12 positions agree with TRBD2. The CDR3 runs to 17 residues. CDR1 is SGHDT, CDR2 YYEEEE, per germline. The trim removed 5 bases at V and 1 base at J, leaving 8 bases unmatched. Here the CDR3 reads CASSFGRLAGGTDTQYF. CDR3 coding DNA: TGTGCCAGCAGTTTCGGTCGACTAGCGGGGGGCACAGATACGCAGTATTTT. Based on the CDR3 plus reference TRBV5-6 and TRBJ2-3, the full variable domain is DAGVTQSPTHLIKTRGQQVTLRCSPKSGHDTVSWYQQALGQGPQFIFQYYEEEERQRGNFPDRFSGHQFPNYSSELNVNALLLGDSALYLCASSFGRLAGGTDTQYFGPGTRLTVL.

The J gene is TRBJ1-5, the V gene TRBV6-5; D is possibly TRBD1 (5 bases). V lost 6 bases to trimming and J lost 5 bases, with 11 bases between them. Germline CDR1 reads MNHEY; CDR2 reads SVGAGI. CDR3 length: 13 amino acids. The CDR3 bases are TGTGCCAGCAGAAATCGGGACCATCAGCCCCAGCATTTT. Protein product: CASRNRDHQPQHF.

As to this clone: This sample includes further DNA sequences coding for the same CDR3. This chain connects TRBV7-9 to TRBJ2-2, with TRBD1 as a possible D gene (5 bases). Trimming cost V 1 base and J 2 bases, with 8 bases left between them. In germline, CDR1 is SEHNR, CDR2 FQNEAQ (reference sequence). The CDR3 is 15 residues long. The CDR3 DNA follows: TGTGCCAGCAGCTTAGGTGGGGCCAACACCGGGGAGCTGTTTTTT. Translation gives CASSLGGANTGELFF. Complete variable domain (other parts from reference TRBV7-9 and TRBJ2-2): DTGVSQNPRHKITKRGQNVTFRCDPISEHNRLYWYRQTLGQGPEFLTYFQNEAQLEKSRLLSDRFSAERPKGSFSTLEIQRTEQGDSAMYLCASSLGGANTGELFFGEGSRLTVL.

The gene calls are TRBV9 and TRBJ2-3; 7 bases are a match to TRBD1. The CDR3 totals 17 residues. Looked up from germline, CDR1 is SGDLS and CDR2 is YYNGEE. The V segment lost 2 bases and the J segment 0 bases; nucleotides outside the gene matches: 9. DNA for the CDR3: TGTGCCAGCAGCGTCCGGGACAGCCCGATTAGCACAGATACGCAGTATTTT. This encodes CASSVRDSPISTDTQYF.